Listed below are T cell receptor beta chains from one sample, sequenced in a study of T cell responses to AZD1222 COVID-19 vaccine. Profiled with immunoSEQ multiplex PCR; TCRdb holds only in-frame clones, not every one. This table has over 100,000 clones, about nine tenths appearing once. The source material was peripheral blood, sampled 28 days after the second AZD1222 dose. Receptors were obtained from an adult who received the AZD1222 COVID-19 vaccine. Each CDR3 is given with its conserved first and last residue. D genes are given only for firm matches. For some rows the clone size is stated as once, few or many, or as a class when expanded; others skip it.

v_call,clone_size,j_call,d_call,cdr3_aa
TRBV29-1,.,TRBJ2-7,TRBD2,CSAPTSGRRQYF
TRBV19,.,TRBJ1-1,TRBD1,CATWGQTAFF
TRBV27,.,TRBJ2-5,.,CASSLFFKETQYF
TRBV19,once,TRBJ1-1,.,CASNYLGSTEAFF
TRBV3-1/TRBV3-2,.,TRBJ1-5,.,CASSQRGNQPQHF
TRBV28,.,TRBJ2-7,.,CASSPASLGPSYEQYF
TRBV14,.,TRBJ2-4,.,CASSPGRVAKNIQYF
TRBV19,.,TRBJ1-4,.,CASSRRGTNEKLFF
TRBV27,.,TRBJ2-1,TRBD1,CASSPPGQGAREQFF
TRBV9,.,TRBJ1-2,.,CASSVGNTGYGYTF
TRBV5-1,once,TRBJ2-7,TRBD2,CASSPGLAGGPYEQYF
TRBV5-1,.,TRBJ1-1,.,CASSSRPSGQTFGTEAFF
TRBV28,.,TRBJ1-1,TRBD1,CASSLDRAGWATEAFF
TRBV19,once,TRBJ1-2,TRBD1,CASDTGDGYGYTF
TRBV6-1,.,TRBJ1-5,.,CASSEAPRGSNQPQHF
TRBV9,.,TRBJ2-5,.,CASSVESGWTQYF
TRBV6-6,.,TRBJ2-4,.,CASSYLRAKNIQYF
TRBV6-5,.,TRBJ2-5,TRBD2,CASKASGTRETQYF
TRBV7-9,.,TRBJ2-5,TRBD2,CASSFMGGTETQYF
TRBV11-3,.,TRBJ2-2,TRBD2,CASSLDELDRLAGGNTGELFF